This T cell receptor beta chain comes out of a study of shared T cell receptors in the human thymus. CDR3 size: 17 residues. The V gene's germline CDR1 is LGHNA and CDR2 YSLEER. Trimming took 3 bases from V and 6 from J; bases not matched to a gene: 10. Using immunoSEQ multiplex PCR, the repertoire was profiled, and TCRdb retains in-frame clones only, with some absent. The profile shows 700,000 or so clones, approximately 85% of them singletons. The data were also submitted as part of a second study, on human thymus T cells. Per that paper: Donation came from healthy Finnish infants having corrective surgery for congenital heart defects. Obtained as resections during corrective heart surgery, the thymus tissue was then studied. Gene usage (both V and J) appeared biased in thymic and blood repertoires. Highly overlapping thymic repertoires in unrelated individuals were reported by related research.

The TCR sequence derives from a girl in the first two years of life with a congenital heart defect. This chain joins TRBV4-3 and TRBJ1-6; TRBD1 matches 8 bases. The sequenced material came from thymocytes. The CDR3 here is CASSQEGTGELNSPLHF. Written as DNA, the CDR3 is TGCGCCAGCAGCCAGGAAGGGACAGGAGAACTTAATTCACCCCTCCACTTT.